This T cell receptor (beta chain) stems from a study of cytomegalovirus exposure and HLA in healthy donors. Germline loops: CDR1 SGHRS, CDR2 YFSETQ. The ends were cut back, 4 bases at V and 5 bases at J, with 15 bases in the middle. CDR3 size: 14 residues. For this clone: Its specificity is not known.

This PCR relied on a set of 60 Vbeta primers and 13 Jbeta primers. The table came from immunoSEQ multiplex PCR; TCRdb's copy has only in-frame clones and leaves some out. The table lists about 120,000 clones, roughly 80% of them singletons. General study results and limits: Reported findings show TCR beta sequences accurately forecast HLA-A and HLA-B alleles in most subjects. Some TCR beta chains (approximately 180 of them) were listed as cytomegalovirus-associated. Relative to the roughly 700-donor mean, N-insertions were reportedly fewer in an Asian-associated ancestry cluster in a later analysis. Per a later analysis, HLA-associated TCR beta chains showed more clonal expansion than other, equally common TCR beta chains.

The chain combines TRBV5-1 with TRBJ2-5; D perhaps matches TRBD2 (6 bases). The clonotype comes from a female donor in good health and CMV-seropositive. Sequencing was done on a sample of PBMCs. CDR3 loop: CASSPGDLQETQYF. The CDR3 region has the DNA TGCGCCAGCAGCCCGGGAGACTTACAGGAGACCCAGTACTTC.